Listed here is a single T cell receptor (beta chain). The sample holds a few counts of this clone. The antigen it binds to is not known. The CDR3 is cut off 3 residues early in the read; its end comes from the germline J gene. This record belongs to a study of T cell clonality in common variable immunodeficiency (dated by TCRdb to 2015 to 2017). Summary of the overall study and its limitations: According to the authors, figuring out what caused the increased clonality in CVID would require sequencing the repertoires of T cell subpopulations. Reportedly, TCRbeta sequences from CVID had fewer deletions and N-nucleotide insertions, and highly modified clones with 13 or more V deletions were absent from CVID. Correlations between repertoire features and clinical complications were limited by patient heterogeneity within the CVID cohort. Although equal DNA input was used, an average of roughly 89,000 unique sequences per sample was obtained for controls, compared with approximately 30,000 for CVID samples. Fewer TCRbeta clones were shared among CVID subjects than among healthy controls (p < 0.0001). Compared with healthy controls, CVID subjects showed increased TCRbeta clonality (t-test p = 0.018), a feature most characteristic of about a third of subjects.

Standard criteria were used to diagnose CVID, namely serum IgG, IgA and/or IgM reduced below the normal range together with specific antibody deficiency. A total of 44 subjects (roughly 15 female and some 30 male; age range roughly 9 to 65 years, mean age around 41) were included in the CVID group. Both CVID patients and healthy controls were predominantly of Caucasian heritage. At the time of study participation, every CVID subject had been on replacement immunoglobulin therapy for one year or longer. At blood collection, none of the CVID subjects was ill or on immunomodulatory or immunosuppressive medication. From each donor, roughly 4.5 to 9 ml of heparinized peripheral whole blood was collected. Genomic DNA from adults with common variable immune deficiency (CVID) and from healthy adult controls was used for sequencing of TCRbeta CDR3 repertoires. To isolate peripheral blood mononuclear cells, diluted blood was subjected to density centrifugation over Hypaque 1077 or Ficoll-Paque. Genomic DNA was obtained from unsorted mononuclear cells through either Qiagen column purification or a centrifugation-based method.

For sequencing, equivalent amounts of genomic DNA were input from CVID and control samples. For every sample, a 60 bp segment covering the rearranged TCRbeta CDR3 region was amplified and then sequenced. The immunoSEQ assay, a bias-corrected multiplex PCR with high-throughput sequencing, was employed for TCRbeta amplification. From the authors' description of their analysis: Every unique nucleotide sequence counted as a clone and was annotated with V, D and J genes, copy number and frequency. Sequences were labeled productive if in frame, and non-productive if out of frame or containing stop codons. As previously described, clonality was computed from Shannon's entropy. The predicted amino acid sequences of productive clones were used to derive mean CDR3 Kyte-Doolittle hydropathy. Using the R hclust function, scaled V gene usage was clustered hierarchically with Manhattan distance and complete linkage. Sharing of clones by CDR3 amino acid sequence was evaluated through resampling of 12 repertoires per group over 100 rounds. The repertoires were searched for approximately 72 published EBV-specific TCRbeta sequences and some 240 published CMV-specific TCRbeta sequences. After a couple of CVID samples that produced fewer than 10,000 sequences were dropped from the analysis, 42 CVID repertoires remained. TCRdb took over this immuneACCESS table, retaining in-frame rearrangements with V and J assigned. Such tables are incomplete; in checked studies, under half of the missing clones stem from an unresolved V gene, and the remainder is unexplained. V, J and clone size are taken as reported in that table, and D and trimming were inferred from the DNA itself. This sample has around 24,000 clones, none of them a singleton. The top ten clonotypes cover less than 4% of the sample.

The CDR3 runs 15 residues from the cysteine to the phenylalanine. The DNA has 36 bases, all within the CDR3, and is read from base 1. V is shortened by 1 base, J by 2 bases, and the region joining them spans 11 bases. Sequences LNHDA (CDR1) and SQIVND (CDR2) are obtained from the germline V gene (reference sequence). Sequencing input: peripheral blood mononuclear cells. The chain couples TRBV19 to TRBJ2-5; TRBD1 might be the D gene, on 5 matching bases. This TCR was sampled from a human donor with common variable immunodeficiency. The part of the CDR3 DNA that was read is TGTGCCAGTAGTATAGTTGGGGCGCAACAAGAGACC. This sequence encodes CASSIVGAQQET. The whole CDR3 sequence is CASSIVGAQQETQYF.